These 16 T cell receptor beta chains came from one sample sequenced in a study of blood T cell repertoires in COVID-19. Libraries were prepared by immunoSEQ multiplex PCR; TCRdb keeps only in-frame clonotypes and omits some of them. The data show roughly 190,000 clones, with 88% seen just once and about 1.1% held by the top ten. The sample consisted of peripheral blood. The receptors stem from a man under 40 with acute or convalescent COVID-19.

The chain combines TRBV3-1 (or the pseudogene TRBV3-2) with TRBJ1-4, with D unclear. This CDR3 contains 14 residues. From germline, CDR1 is LGHDT and CDR2 YNNKEL (reference sequence). V was cut by 2 bases and J by 4 bases, with 8 bases left in between. The CDR3 here is CASSQQNFNEKLFF. The CDR3, as DNA: TGTGCCAGCAGCCAACAAAACTTTAATGAAAAACTGTTTTTT.

The rearrangement uses TRBV3-1 (or the pseudogene TRBV3-2) and TRBJ2-3, with 11 bases that match TRBD2. The CDR3 length is 19 residues. J gave up 5 bases and V 0 bases, and 13 bases lay outside the gene matches. The V gene's germline CDR1 is LGHDT and CDR2 YNNKEL (reference sequence). CDR3 region: CASSQELGLAGSLGDTQYF. The CDR3 region has the DNA TGTGCCAGCAGCCAAGAACTTGGACTAGCGGGTAGTCTTGGAGATACGCAGTATTTT.

This rearrangement joins TRBV23-1 to TRBJ2-7, with D unclear. TRBV23-1 belongs to the ORF category, with a function that is uncertain. The length of the CDR3 is 15 residues. The V gene lost 7 bases and the J gene lost 2 bases, with 18 bases spanning the gap. The chain's CDR3 is CASTNRRQSPYEQYF. CDR3 bases: TGCGCCAGCACCAACAGACGCCAATCCCCCTACGAGCAGTACTTC.

This clone has only one observation. The chain joins TRBV30 to TRBJ1-2, with 11 bases fitting TRBD1. Trimming cost V 1 base and J 4 bases; bases outside gene matches: 17. Germline CDR1 reads GTSNPN; CDR2 reads SVGIG (reference sequence). The CDR3 runs to 19 residues. The CDR3 nucleotides are TGTGCCTGGAGTGCGCTTGGACAGGGGGCACAGTCGATTCCCTATGGCTACACCTTC. The encoded protein is CAWSALGQGAQSIPYGYTF.

The V and J genes are TRBV3-1 (or the pseudogene TRBV3-2) and TRBJ2-7; TRBD2 matches 8 bases. The V gene end was trimmed by 3 bases and the J gene end by 2 bases; junction bases not matched to a gene: 6. This CDR3 region has 15 residues. Germline V gene sequence: CDR1 LGHDT, CDR2 YNNKEL (reference sequence). For the CDR3, the DNA is TGTGCCAGCAGCCAGGCCCCGGGACTAGCCTACGAGCAGTACTTC. It is translated as CASSQAPGLAYEQYF.

The V gene is TRBV3-1 (or the pseudogene TRBV3-2), the J gene TRBJ2-2, with TRBD1 matching over 9 bases. Germline V lookup: CDR1 LGHDT, CDR2 YNNKEL (reference sequence). With 8 bases clipped from V and 5 bases from J, the junction kept 24 bases outside the gene matches. The CDR3 totals 20 residues. The CDR3 DNA follows: TGTGCCAGCGCAGCCAACCTTATGTCCCGGGACAGGGTCGATACCGGGGAGCTGTTTTTT. It translates to CASAANLMSRDRVDTGELFF.

The chain joins TRBV6-5 to TRBJ1-2; 7 nucleotides agree with TRBD1. There are 14 residues in the CDR3. Germline V CDR1 and CDR2: MNHEY, SVGAGI. V dropped 6 bases and J dropped 14; count of bases not matched to a gene: 18. CDR3 sequence (DNA): TGTGCCAGCAGCTTTACAGGGGTCACCCCCACCGGGACCTTC. It codes for CASSFTGVTPTGTF.

CDR3 nucleotide sequence: TGCGCCAGCAGCCTTGTACCGTCGGACAGGTCAAACACTGAAGCTTTCTTT. This translates into CASSLVPSDRSNTEAFF. The rearrangement uses TRBV4-1 and TRBJ1-1; 7 bases are shared with TRBD1. The V gene's germline CDR1 is MGHRA and CDR2 YSYEKL. The ends lost 4 bases at V and 2 bases at J; junction bases unmatched: 13. The CDR3 has 17 amino acids.

The J gene is TRBJ1-1, the V gene TRBV21-1; TRBD1 reflects the table's D call only, with no check against the DNA. TRBV21-1 is termed a pseudogene. This CDR3 contains 14 residues. For the CDR3, the DNA is TGTGCCAGCAGCAACCGCAGGGAGAACACTGAAGCTTTCTTT. It is translated as CASSNRRENTEAFF.

The rearrangement links TRBV2 to TRBJ1-5; possible D gene TRBD1, 5 bases. Per the germline V gene, CDR1 is SNHLY and CDR2 is FYNNEI. The CDR3 loop spans 14 amino acids. Trimming removed 6 bases at V and 0 bases at J, with 9 bases between. The CDR3 protein is CASRGATSNQPQHF. The CDR3, as DNA: TGTGCCAGCAGAGGGGCGACTAGCAATCAGCCCCAGCATTTT. Variable domain in full (rest from reference TRBV2 and TRBJ1-5): EPEVTQTPSHQVTQMGQEVILRCVPISNHLYFYWYRQILGQKVEFLVSFYNNEISEKSEIFDDQFSVERPDGSNFTLKIRSTKLEDSAMYFCASRGATSNQPQHFGDGTRLSIL.

This clone was counted between two and nine times. Within the sample, other DNA sequences also encode this same CDR3. The V call is TRBV28, the J call TRBJ1-3; perhaps TRBD1 as D (5 bases). This CDR3 comprises 14 residues. The germline V and J ends were trimmed by 3 bases and 0 bases, with 6 bases remaining between them. Germline lookup yields CDR1 MDHEN and CDR2 SYDVKM. CDR3 bases: TGTGCCAGCAGTTTGGGGGGCTCTGGAAACACCATATATTTT. It codes for CASSLGGSGNTIYF.

The chain has TRBV24-1 and TRBJ2-3; D perhaps matches TRBD1 (7 bases). Trimming left V 6 bases short and J 8 bases short, with 26 bases between. The germline gives CDR1 KGHDR, CDR2 SFDVKD. The CDR3 totals 17 residues. The CDR3 DNA sequence: TGTGCCACCAGTTCATATGGAGGGGGCCTTACACAAGGTACGCAGTATTTT. Translating it yields CATSSYGGGLTQGTQYF.

The rearrangement links TRBV6-5 to TRBJ1-1; no clear D. Germline assignment: CDR1 MNHEY and CDR2 SVGAGI. The V gene lost 4 bases and the J gene lost 1 base, with 10 bases spanning the gap. The CDR3 is 14 amino acids. This CDR3 reads CASSSGWGNTEAFF. The CDR3, as DNA: TGTGCCAGCAGTTCGGGGTGGGGGAACACTGAAGCTTTCTTT.

The chain uses TRBV5-5 and TRBJ1-2; the match to TRBD1 covers 7 bases. The CDR3 loop spans 15 amino acids. J was trimmed by 2 bases and V by 4 bases; bases with no gene match: 8. CDR1 is SGHKS, CDR2 YYEKEE, per germline (reference sequence). The CDR3 reads CASSPEGASNYGYTF. DNA for the CDR3: TGTGCCAGCAGCCCAGAGGGGGCCTCCAACTATGGCTACACCTTC.

This clone was detected once. The chain couples TRBV18 to TRBJ2-7; no reliable D call. V was pared by 6 bases and J by 4 bases, with 10 bases between. Germline V gives CDR1 KGHSH, CDR2 LQKENI. The CDR3 extends over 12 amino acids. CDR3 residues: CASSVSGYEQYF. Written as DNA, the CDR3 is TGTGCCAGCTCCGTCTCAGGTTACGAGCAGTACTTC.

The V and J genes are TRBV12-3 or TRBV12-4 and TRBJ1-1; D gene unclear. V lost 6 bases and J 7 bases, leaving 15 bases between the germline ends. The length of the CDR3 is 13 residues. For the CDR3, the DNA is TGTGCCAGCAGGCGGACCGGGGAAGGTGAAGCTTTCTTT. This translates into CASRRTGEGEAFF.